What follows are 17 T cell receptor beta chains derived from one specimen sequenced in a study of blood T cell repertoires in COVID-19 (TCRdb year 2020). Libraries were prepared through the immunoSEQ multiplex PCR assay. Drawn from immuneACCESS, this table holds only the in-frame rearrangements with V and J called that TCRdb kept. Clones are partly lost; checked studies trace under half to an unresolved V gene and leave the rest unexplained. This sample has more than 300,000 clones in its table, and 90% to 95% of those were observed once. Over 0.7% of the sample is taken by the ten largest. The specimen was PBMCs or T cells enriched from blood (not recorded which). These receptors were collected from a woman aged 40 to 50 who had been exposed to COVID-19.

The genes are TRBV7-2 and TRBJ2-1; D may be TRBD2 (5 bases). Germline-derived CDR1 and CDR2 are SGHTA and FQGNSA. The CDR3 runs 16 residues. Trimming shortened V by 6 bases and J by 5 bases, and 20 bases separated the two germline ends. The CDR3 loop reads CASSSYSLDINNEQFF. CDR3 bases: TGTGCCAGCAGTTCGTACTCACTAGATATAAACAATGAGCAGTTCTTC.

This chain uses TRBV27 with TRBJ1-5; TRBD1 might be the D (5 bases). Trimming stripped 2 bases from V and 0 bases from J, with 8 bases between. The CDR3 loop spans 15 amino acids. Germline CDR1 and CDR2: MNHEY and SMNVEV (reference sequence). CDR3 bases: TGTGCCAGCAGTTTAGGACACGGTAGCAATCAGCCCCAGCATTTT. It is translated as CASSLGHGSNQPQHF.

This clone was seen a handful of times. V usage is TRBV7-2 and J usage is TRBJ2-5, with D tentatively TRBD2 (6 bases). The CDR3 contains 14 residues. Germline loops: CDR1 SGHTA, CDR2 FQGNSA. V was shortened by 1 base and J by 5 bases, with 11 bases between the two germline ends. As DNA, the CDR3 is TGTGCCAGCAGCTTAGTCCTGAGCGGGGAGACCCAGTACTTC. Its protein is CASSLVLSGETQYF.

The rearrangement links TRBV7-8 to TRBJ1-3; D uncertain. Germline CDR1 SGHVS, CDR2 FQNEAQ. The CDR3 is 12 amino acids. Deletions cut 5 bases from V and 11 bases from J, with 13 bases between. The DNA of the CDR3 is TGTGCCAGCAGCCCCTCAGATATCCCCATATATTTT. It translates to CASSPSDIPIYF.

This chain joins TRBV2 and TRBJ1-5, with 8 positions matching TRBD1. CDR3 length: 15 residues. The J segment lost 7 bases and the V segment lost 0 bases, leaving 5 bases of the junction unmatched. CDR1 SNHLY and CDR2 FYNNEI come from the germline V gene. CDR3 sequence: CASSEARQGAQPQHF. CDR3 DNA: TGTGCCAGCAGTGAAGCCAGGCAGGGGGCCCAGCCCCAGCATTTT.

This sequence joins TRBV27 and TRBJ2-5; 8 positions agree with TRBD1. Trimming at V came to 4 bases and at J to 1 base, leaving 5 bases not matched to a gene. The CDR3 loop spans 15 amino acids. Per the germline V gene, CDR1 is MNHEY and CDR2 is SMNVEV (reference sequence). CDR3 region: CASSSPDRAQETQYF. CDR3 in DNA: TGTGCCAGCAGTTCTCCGGACAGGGCCCAAGAGACCCAGTACTTC.

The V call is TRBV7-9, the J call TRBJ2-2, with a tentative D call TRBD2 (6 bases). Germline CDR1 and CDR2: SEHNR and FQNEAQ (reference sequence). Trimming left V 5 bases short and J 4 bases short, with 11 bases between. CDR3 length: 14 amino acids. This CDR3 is CASSRDLTTGELFF. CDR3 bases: TGTGCCAGCAGCCGGGACTTGACCACCGGGGAGCTGTTTTTT.

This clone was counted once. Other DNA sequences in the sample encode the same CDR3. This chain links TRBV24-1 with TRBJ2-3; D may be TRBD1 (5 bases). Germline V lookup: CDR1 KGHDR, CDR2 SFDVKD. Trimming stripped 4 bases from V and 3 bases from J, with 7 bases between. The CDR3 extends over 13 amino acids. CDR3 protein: CATSEAGTDTQYF. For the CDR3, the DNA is TGTGCCACCAGTGAAGCAGGGACAGATACGCAGTATTTT.

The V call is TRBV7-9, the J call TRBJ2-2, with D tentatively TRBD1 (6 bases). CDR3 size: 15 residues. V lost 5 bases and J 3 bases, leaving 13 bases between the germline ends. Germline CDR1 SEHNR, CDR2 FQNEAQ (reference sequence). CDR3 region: CASSQVGAYTGELFF. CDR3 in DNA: TGTGCCAGCAGCCAAGTGGGGGCTTACACCGGGGAGCTGTTTTTT.

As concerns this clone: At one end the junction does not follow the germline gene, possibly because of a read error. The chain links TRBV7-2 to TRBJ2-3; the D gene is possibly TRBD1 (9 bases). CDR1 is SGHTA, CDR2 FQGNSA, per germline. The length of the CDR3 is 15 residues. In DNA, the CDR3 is TGTGCCAGCAGCGTAGCGGGACAGGGACCTGATACGCAGTATTTT. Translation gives CASSVAGQGPDTQYF.

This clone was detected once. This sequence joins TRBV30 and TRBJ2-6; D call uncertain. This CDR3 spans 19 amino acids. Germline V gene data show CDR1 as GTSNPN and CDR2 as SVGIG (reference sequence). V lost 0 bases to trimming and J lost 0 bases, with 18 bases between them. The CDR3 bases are TGTGCCTGGAGTGTTTATAGTCTAAATCGAAGCTCTGGGGCCAACGTCCTGACTTTC. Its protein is CAWSVYSLNRSSGANVLTF.

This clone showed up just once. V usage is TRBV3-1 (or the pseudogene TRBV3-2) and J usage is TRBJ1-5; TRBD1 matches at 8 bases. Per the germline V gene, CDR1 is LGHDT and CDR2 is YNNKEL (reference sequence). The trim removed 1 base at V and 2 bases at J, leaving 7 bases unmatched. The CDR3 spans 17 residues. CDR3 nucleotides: TGTGCCAGCAGCCAAGTCCCCAGGGGGCGTGGCAATCAGCCCCAGCATTTT. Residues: CASSQVPRGRGNQPQHF.

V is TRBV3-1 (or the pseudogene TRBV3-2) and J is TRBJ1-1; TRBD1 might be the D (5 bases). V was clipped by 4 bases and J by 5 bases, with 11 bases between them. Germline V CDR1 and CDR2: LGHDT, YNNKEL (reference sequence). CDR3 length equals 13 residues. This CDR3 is CASSPQGYTEAFF. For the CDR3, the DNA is TGTGCCAGCAGCCCCCAGGGTTATACTGAAGCTTTCTTT.

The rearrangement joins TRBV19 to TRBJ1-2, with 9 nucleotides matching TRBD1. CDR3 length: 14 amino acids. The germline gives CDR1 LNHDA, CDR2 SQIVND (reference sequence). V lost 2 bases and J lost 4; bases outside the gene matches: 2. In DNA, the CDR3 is TGTGCCAGTAGTATAAGGACAGGGGCCTATGGCTACACCTTC. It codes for CASSIRTGAYGYTF.

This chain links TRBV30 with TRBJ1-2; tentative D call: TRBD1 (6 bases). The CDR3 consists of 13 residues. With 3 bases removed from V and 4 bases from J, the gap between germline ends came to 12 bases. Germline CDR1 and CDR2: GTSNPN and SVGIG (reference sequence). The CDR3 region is CAWSPTGTYGYTF. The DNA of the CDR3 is TGTGCCTGGAGCCCTACAGGGACCTATGGCTACACCTTC.

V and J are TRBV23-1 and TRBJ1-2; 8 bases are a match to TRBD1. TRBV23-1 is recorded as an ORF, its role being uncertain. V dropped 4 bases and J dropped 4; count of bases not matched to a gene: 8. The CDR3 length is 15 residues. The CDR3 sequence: CASSRPGQDFYGYTF. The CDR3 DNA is TGCGCCAGCAGTCGACCGGGACAGGACTTCTATGGCTACACCTTC.

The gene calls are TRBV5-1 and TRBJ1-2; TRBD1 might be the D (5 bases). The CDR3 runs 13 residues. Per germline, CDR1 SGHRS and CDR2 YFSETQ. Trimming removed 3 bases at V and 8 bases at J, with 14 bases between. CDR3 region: CASSWAAGDGYTF. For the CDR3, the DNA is TGCGCCAGCAGCTGGGCCGCGGGGGACGGCTACACCTTC.